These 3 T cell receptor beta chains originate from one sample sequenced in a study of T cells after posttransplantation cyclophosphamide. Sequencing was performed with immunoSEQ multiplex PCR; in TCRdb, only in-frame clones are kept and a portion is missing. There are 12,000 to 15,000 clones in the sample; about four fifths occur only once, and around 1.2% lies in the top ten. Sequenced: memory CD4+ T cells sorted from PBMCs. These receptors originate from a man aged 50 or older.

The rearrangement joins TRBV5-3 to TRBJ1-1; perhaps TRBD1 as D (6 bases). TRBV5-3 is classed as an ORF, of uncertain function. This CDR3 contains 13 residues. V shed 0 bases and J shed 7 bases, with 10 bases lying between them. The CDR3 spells CARSLDRAGEAFF. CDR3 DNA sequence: TGTGCCAGAAGCTTGGACAGGGCCGGTGAAGCTTTCTTT.

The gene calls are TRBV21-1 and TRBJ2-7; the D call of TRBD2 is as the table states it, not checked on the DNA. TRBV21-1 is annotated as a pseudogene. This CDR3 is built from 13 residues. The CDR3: CANERDSSYEQYF. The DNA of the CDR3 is TGTGCCAACGAGAGAGACTCTTCCTACGAGCAGTACTTC.

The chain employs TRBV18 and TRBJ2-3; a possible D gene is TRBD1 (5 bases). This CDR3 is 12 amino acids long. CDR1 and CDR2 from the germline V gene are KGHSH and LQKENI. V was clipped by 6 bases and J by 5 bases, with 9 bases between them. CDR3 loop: CASSVQGDTQYF. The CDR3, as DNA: TGTGCCAGCTCGGTCCAGGGAGATACGCAGTATTTT.